The 20 T cell receptor beta chains below come from one sample, sequenced in a study of blood T cell repertoires in COVID-19. Profiled with immunoSEQ multiplex PCR; TCRdb holds only in-frame clones, not every one. The sample consists of 290,000 or so clones, 85% of them appearing once. The source material was peripheral blood. These receptors came from a man aged 45-60 years with active or convalescent COVID-19.

This sequence joins TRBV5-1 and TRBJ2-7; 10 bases fit TRBD1. The V and J ends lost 4 bases and 4 bases, in that order; junction bases with no gene match: 8. In germline, CDR1 is SGHRS, CDR2 YFSETQ. The CDR3 covers 15 residues. The CDR3 nucleotides read TGCGCCAGCAGCCGAGGACAGGGGGGAAAATACGAGCAGTACTTC. Protein sequence: CASSRGQGGKYEQYF.

Only one count was recorded for this clone. CDR3 amino acids: CASSGLPKTEQFF. The CDR3 nucleotides read TGTGCCAGCAGTGGACTCCCTAAGACGGAGCAGTTCTTC. The chain links TRBV2 to TRBJ2-1; no clear D. Trimming left V 4 bases short and J 10 bases short, with 14 bases between. The CDR3 length is 13 residues. Germline V gene lookup returns CDR1 SNHLY and CDR2 FYNNEI.

This clone was found a few times. The sample holds other DNA sequences that translate to the same CDR3. This chain connects TRBV28 to TRBJ2-4; D is ambiguous. The germline CDR1 and CDR2 sequences are MDHEN and SYDVKM. The V gene lost 3 bases and the J gene lost 0 bases, with 6 bases spanning the gap. This CDR3 region has 14 residues. This CDR3 is CASSLAGAKNIQYF. CDR3 bases: TGTGCCAGCAGTTTGGCAGGAGCCAAAAACATTCAGTACTTC.

The rearrangement uses TRBV6-1 and TRBJ1-3; D gene ambiguous. This CDR3 spans 16 amino acids. Trimming shortened V by 3 bases and J by 4 bases, and 16 bases separated the two germline ends. Germline assignment: CDR1 MNHNS and CDR2 SASEGT. The CDR3 bases are TGTGCCAGCAGTGATGGGGTGATTTCGGGGGGAAACACCATATATTTT. Its protein product is CASSDGVISGGNTIYF.

The chain couples TRBV30 to TRBJ2-1; the D gene is possibly TRBD2 (6 bases). CDR1 is GTSNPN and CDR2 is SVGIG in the germline V gene (reference sequence). The CDR3 has 15 amino acids. The V and J ends lost 4 bases and 0 bases respectively, with 13 bases between them. CDR3 coding DNA: TGTGCCTGGAATGGGGGGAATAGCTCCTACAATGAGCAGTTCTTC. Translation: CAWNGGNSSYNEQFF. Together with reference TRBV30 and TRBJ2-1, the CDR3 gives the full variable domain: SQTIHQWPATLVQPVGSPLSLECTVEGTSNPNLYWYRQAAGRGLQLLFYSVGIGQISSEVPQNLSASRPQDRQFILSSKKLLLSDSGFYLCAWNGGNSSYNEQFFGPGTRLTVL.

The chain recombines TRBV19 with TRBJ2-1, with 7 bases fitting TRBD2. The CDR3 spans 14 residues. The V gene's germline CDR1 is LNHDA and CDR2 SQIVND (reference sequence). The V and J ends lost 4 bases and 5 bases, in that order; junction bases with no gene match: 5. The CDR3 DNA follows: TGTGCCAGTAGTAATAACCTAGCGGACAATGAGCAGTTCTTC. Protein: CASSNNLADNEQFF.

The chain uses TRBV6-5 and TRBJ2-7; tentative D call: TRBD1 (6 bases). Germline CDR1 is MNHEY and CDR2 is SVGAGI. The ends were cut back, 5 bases at V and 4 bases at J, with 9 bases in the middle. This CDR3 contains 12 residues. Written as DNA, the CDR3 is TGTGCCAGCAGTACAGGGAGTTACGAGCAGTACTTC. The encoded protein is CASSTGSYEQYF.

The rearrangement uses TRBV12-2 and TRBJ2-7; the table's TRBD1 call for D was not verified on the DNA. TRBV12-2 is a pseudogene segment. The CDR3 has 18 amino acids. CDR3 nucleotides: TGTGCAAGTCGCTTAGCTCGACAGGGGGTCCCCTATTGGTACGAGCAGTACTTC. Its protein is CASRLARQGVPYWYEQYF.

This chain joins TRBV5-6 and TRBJ2-1; 10 bases are shared with TRBD2. The CDR3 extends over 15 amino acids. Trimming cost V 0 bases and J 4 bases; bases outside gene matches: 1. Germline values: CDR1 SGHDT, CDR2 YYEEEE. DNA for the CDR3: TGTGCCAGCAGCTTGGCTAGCGGGAGTTACAATGAGCAGTTCTTC. It encodes CASSLASGSYNEQFF.

CDR3 amino acids: CASSGASGRGTQYF. In nucleotides, the CDR3 is TGTGCCAGCAGCGGGGCTAGCGGGAGAGGTACGCAGTATTTT. The chain uses TRBV27 and TRBJ2-3; TRBD2 aligns across 10 bases. Germline V CDR1 and CDR2: MNHEY, SMNVEV (reference sequence). V trimming: 6 bases; J trimming: 8 bases; junction bases outside the gene matches: 8. This CDR3 has 14 residues.

J is TRBJ2-5 and V is TRBV5-1; the D is unclear. Trimming removed 4 bases from V and 2 bases from J, with 9 bases in between. Germline lookup yields CDR1 SGHRS and CDR2 YFSETQ. The CDR3 length is 13 residues. The CDR3 nucleotides read TGCGCCAGCAGCATCGGTTTTCAAGAGACCCAGTACTTC. It encodes CASSIGFQETQYF.

This chain connects TRBV29-1 to TRBJ2-7; D gene ambiguous. The V end was cut by 5 bases, the J end by 0 bases, with 14 bases between. The CDR3 covers 14 residues. Germline lookup yields CDR1 SQVTM and CDR2 ANQGSEA. The DNA for the CDR3 is TGCAGCGTTATCCAAATGTCGAGCTCCTACGAGCAGTACTTC. Protein sequence: CSVIQMSSSYEQYF.

The CDR3 bases are TGTGCCAGCAGCTTGCCGGGACAAACTTATGGCTACACCTTC. Translating gives CASSLPGQTYGYTF. The rearrangement links TRBV6-5 to TRBJ1-2, with D possibly being TRBD1 (6 bases). There are 14 residues in the CDR3. Trimming took 6 bases from V and 5 from J, leaving 16 bases between them. Per the germline V gene, CDR1 is MNHEY and CDR2 is SVGAGI.

The chain recombines TRBV2 with TRBJ1-1, with 9 bases that match TRBD1. V was clipped by 5 bases and J by 5 bases; unmatched bases: 6. Germline V gives CDR1 SNHLY, CDR2 FYNNEI. CDR3 length: 14 amino acids. CDR3 amino acids: CASSYRGQETEAFF. CDR3 bases: TGTGCCAGCAGTTACAGGGGGCAGGAGACTGAAGCTTTCTTT.

The CDR3 nucleotides are TGTGCCTGGATTATACTAGCGGGAAACCGAAACGTCCTGAACACCGGGGAGCTGTTTTTT. Its protein is CAWIILAGNRNVLNTGELFF. The chain is built from TRBV30 and TRBJ2-2; 10 bases are shared with TRBD2. Germline-derived CDR1 and CDR2 are GTSNPN and SVGIG (reference sequence). The CDR3 runs to 20 residues. V shed 4 bases, J shed 1 base, and the junction held 18 bases outside the gene matches.

The chain combines TRBV1 with TRBJ2-7; the table's D call, TRBD1, was not checked against the DNA. TRBV1 is shown as a pseudogene. This CDR3 contains 16 residues. The CDR3 loop is CTSSQDFDRGLYEQYF. In nucleotides, the CDR3 is TGCACCAGCAGCCAAGATTTTGACAGGGGGCTCTACGAGCAGTACTTC.

J is TRBJ2-7 and V is TRBV6-1; 7 bases align to TRBD1. Germline-derived CDR1 and CDR2 are MNHNS and SASEGT. There are 12 residues in the CDR3. After removal of 1 base from V and 8 bases from J, the junction contained 2 bases not matched to a gene. The CDR3, as DNA: TGTGCCAGCAGTGAAGTGGGACAGCAGCAGTACTTC. Its protein is CASSEVGQQQYF.

V usage is TRBV6-5 and J usage is TRBJ2-7, with D perhaps TRBD2 (6 bases). The CDR3 contains 15 residues. V shed 0 bases and J shed 0 bases, with 9 bases lying between them. In germline, CDR1 is MNHEY, CDR2 SVGAGI. The CDR3 spells CASSYSPGVSYEQYF. DNA for the CDR3: TGTGCCAGCAGTTACTCCCCGGGGGTCTCCTACGAGCAGTACTTC.

The chain links TRBV5-4 to TRBJ2-7, with a tentative D call TRBD1 (6 bases). Germline CDR1 and CDR2: SGHNT and YYREEE (reference sequence). V lost 4 bases and J 2 bases, leaving 13 bases between the germline ends. The CDR3 is 14 residues long. This chain's CDR3 is CASSNDRNPYEQYF. The CDR3, as DNA: TGTGCCAGCAGCAACGACAGGAATCCCTACGAGCAGTACTTC.

The CDR3 DNA follows: TGTGCCAGTAGTATAGGGGGGGGCAATGAGCAGTTCTTC. Encoded protein: CASSIGGGNEQFF. V and J are TRBV19 and TRBJ2-1; 7 nucleotides line up with TRBD2. Trimming took 1 base from V and 6 from J; bases not matched to a gene: 0. CDR3 size: 13 residues. The germline gives CDR1 LNHDA, CDR2 SQIVND (reference sequence).